The next 20 T cell receptor beta chains were all read from a single sample in a study of shared clonotypes between healthy human individuals. The protocol was immunoSEQ multiplex PCR, while the TCRdb copy is restricted to in-frame clones and leaves out a portion. Of about 600,000 clones in the sample, around 97% were seen once. Sequences were obtained from naive CD4+ T cells sorted from blood. Subset reported: CD45RA+ positively selected. The receptor set was obtained from a woman in her thirties in good health.

The chain carries TRBV7-2 and TRBJ1-5; TRBD1 agrees at 9 bases. The CDR3 length is 14 residues. Per the germline V gene, CDR1 is SGHTA and CDR2 is FQGNSA. The J segment lost 5 bases and the V segment lost 3 bases, leaving 2 bases of the junction unmatched. The CDR3 is CASSFRQGDQPQHF. The DNA of the CDR3 is TGTGCCAGCAGCTTTAGACAGGGGGATCAGCCCCAGCATTTT.

In this sample, this clone turned up once. As DNA, the CDR3 is TGTGCCAGCAGTATCGTTGTCGGGAGAATTTCCTACGAGCAGTACTTC. Amino acids: CASSIVVGRISYEQYF. The chain has TRBV2 and TRBJ2-7; D might be TRBD2 (6 bases). Germline V gives CDR1 SNHLY, CDR2 FYNNEI. The CDR3 has 16 amino acids. V lost 5 bases and J lost 1, with 18 bases in between.

V is TRBV19 and J is TRBJ1-2; D is unresolved. The CDR3 covers 12 residues. Germline CDR1 and CDR2: LNHDA and SQIVND (reference sequence). Deletions cut 6 bases from V and 2 bases from J, with 7 bases between. Written as DNA, the CDR3 is TGTGCCAGTAGGAAAACGAACTATGGCTACACCTTC. As protein: CASRKTNYGYTF.

The chain couples TRBV13 to TRBJ1-3; 7 bases align to TRBD1. The CDR3 has 15 amino acids. Trimming at V came to 3 bases and at J to 3 bases, leaving 5 bases not matched to a gene. CDR1 and CDR2 from the germline V gene are PRHDT and FYEKMQ (reference sequence). The CDR3 DNA is TGTGCCAGCAGCTTCGACAGGGCTCGTGGAAACACCATATATTTT. The encoded protein is CASSFDRARGNTIYF.

The gene calls are TRBV29-1 and TRBJ2-7, with 10 positions matching TRBD2. Germline V gene lookup returns CDR1 SQVTM and CDR2 ANQGSEA. With 4 bases clipped from V and 2 bases from J, the junction kept 8 bases outside the gene matches. The CDR3 is 15 amino acids. CDR3 sequence reads: CSVGRRLAGAYEQYF. As DNA, the CDR3 is TGCAGCGTTGGGAGGCGGCTAGCGGGAGCCTACGAGCAGTACTTC.

This chain connects TRBV4-1 to TRBJ2-7; TRBD1 matches 8 bases. Unmatched junction bases numbered 8, after V lost 5 bases and J lost 2 bases. The length of the CDR3 is 15 residues. Germline V gives CDR1 MGHRA, CDR2 YSYEKL. The CDR3 sequence: CASSRGGQGPYEQYF. In nucleotides, the CDR3 is TGCGCCAGCAGCAGAGGCGGACAGGGTCCCTACGAGCAGTACTTC.

The chain employs TRBV2 and TRBJ2-3; D possibly corresponds to TRBD1 (5 bases). The CDR3 runs 12 residues. Trimming cost V 6 bases and J 2 bases, with 6 bases left between them. CDR1 and CDR2 from the germline V gene are SNHLY and FYNNEI. Written as DNA, the CDR3 is TGTGCCAGCAGACAGGACACAGATACGCAGTATTTT. Translated, it gives CASRQDTDTQYF.

This rearrangement joins TRBV4-1 to TRBJ1-3; D is uncertain. Looked up from germline, CDR1 is MGHRA and CDR2 is YSYEKL. V dropped 3 bases and J dropped 0 bases, with 9 bases sitting between them. The CDR3 runs 15 residues. The CDR3 loop is CASSQIMSSGNTIYF. The CDR3 region has the DNA TGCGCCAGCAGCCAGATTATGAGCTCTGGAAACACCATATATTTT.

The chain uses TRBV10-3 and TRBJ2-3, with unresolved D. The CDR3 sequence is 13 residues long. V gave up 6 bases and J gave up 0 bases, with 7 bases separating them. Germline CDR1 reads ENHRY; CDR2 reads SYGVKD. The CDR3 loop is CAIRNDSTDTQYF. The CDR3 DNA sequence: TGTGCCATCAGAAACGACAGCACAGATACGCAGTATTTT.

The chain employs TRBV5-6 and TRBJ2-7, with 10 positions matching TRBD2. CDR3 size: 15 residues. V dropped 5 bases and J dropped 3; count of bases not matched to a gene: 8. The germline V gene encodes CDR1 SGHDT and CDR2 YYEEEE. The CDR3 region has the DNA TGTGCCAGCAGGGGCGGGACTAGCGACCACTACGAGCAGTACTTC. Protein product: CASRGGTSDHYEQYF.

The chain combines TRBV30 with TRBJ2-7; D remains ambiguous. This CDR3 comprises 11 residues. V was cut by 5 bases and J by 5 bases, with 10 bases left in between. Germline values: CDR1 GTSNPN, CDR2 SVGIG (reference sequence). CDR3 nucleotide sequence: TGTGCCTGGGCCTTACGACACGAGCAGTACTTC. It encodes CAWALRHEQYF. The whole variable domain, filled in from reference TRBV30 and TRBJ2-7, reads SQTIHQWPATLVQPVGSPLSLECTVEGTSNPNLYWYRQAAGRGLQLLFYSVGIGQISSEVPQNLSASRPQDRQFILSSKKLLLSDSGFYLCAWALRHEQYFGPGTRLTVT.

The chain joins TRBV6-1 to TRBJ1-3; D is possibly TRBD1 (5 bases). V was pared by 6 bases and J by 4 bases, with 16 bases between. From germline, CDR1 is MNHNS and CDR2 SASEGT. The CDR3 has 15 amino acids. The CDR3 loop is CASSPGQPGGNTIYF. The DNA of the CDR3 is TGTGCCAGCAGCCCGGGGCAGCCTGGAGGAAACACCATATATTTT.

The chain links TRBV28 to TRBJ2-3, with D unclear. The CDR3 runs 16 residues. Germline values: CDR1 MDHEN, CDR2 SYDVKM. Trimming stripped 5 bases from V and 0 bases from J, with 15 bases between. The chain's CDR3 is CASSPPTGLSTDTQYF. For the CDR3, the DNA is TGTGCCAGCAGTCCCCCCACTGGGTTGAGCACAGATACGCAGTATTTT.

The genes are TRBV5-8 and TRBJ2-7, with TRBD2 as a possible D gene (5 bases). V was shortened by 1 base and J by 0 bases, with 11 bases between the two germline ends. The CDR3 spans 15 residues. The germline V gene has CDR1 SGHTS and CDR2 YDEGEE. CDR3: CASSLYGDSSYEQYF. CDR3 nucleotide sequence: TGTGCCAGCAGCTTGTACGGGGATAGCTCCTACGAGCAGTACTTC.

The chain carries TRBV6-5 and TRBJ2-5; D might be TRBD1 (5 bases). The V gene lost 0 bases and the J gene lost 5 bases, with 13 bases spanning the gap. Germline V CDR1 and CDR2: MNHEY, SVGAGI. The CDR3 is 15 amino acids. This CDR3 is CASSYSQGRSETQYF. The CDR3 nucleotides are TGTGCCAGCAGTTACTCCCAGGGCCGCTCGGAGACCCAGTACTTC.

This clone was seen just once. The rearrangement joins TRBV5-6 to TRBJ2-7; D is possibly TRBD2 (6 bases). The length of the CDR3 is 14 residues. Germline lookup yields CDR1 SGHDT and CDR2 YYEEEE. V lost 4 bases and J 2 bases, leaving 13 bases between the germline ends. CDR3 in amino acids: CASSEAGATYEQYF. CDR3 sequence (DNA): TGTGCCAGCAGCGAAGCGGGTGCGACCTACGAGCAGTACTTC. The entire variable domain, with the rest obtained from reference TRBV5-6 and TRBJ2-7, is as follows: DAGVTQSPTHLIKTRGQQVTLRCSPKSGHDTVSWYQQALGQGPQFIFQYYEEEERQRGNFPDRFSGHQFPNYSSELNVNALLLGDSALYLCASSEAGATYEQYFGPGTRLTVT.

The chain has TRBV28 and TRBJ2-3; D remains ambiguous. Germline V gene sequence: CDR1 MDHEN, CDR2 SYDVKM. This CDR3 spans 13 amino acids. Trimming took 5 bases from V and 1 from J, leaving 7 bases between them. Here the CDR3 DNA reads TGTGCCAGCAGTGTCAGTGGCACAGATACGCAGTATTTT. It codes for CASSVSGTDTQYF. Full variable domain (missing parts from reference TRBV28 and TRBJ2-3): DVKVTQSSRYLVKRTGEKVFLECVQDMDHENMFWYRQDPGLGLRLIYFSYDVKMKEKGDIPEGYSVSREKKERFSLILESASTNQTSMYLCASSVSGTDTQYFGPGTRLTVL.

About this clone itself: The sample holds other DNA sequences that translate to the same CDR3. The chain is built from TRBV2 and TRBJ1-2; D remains unclear. Germline CDR1 SNHLY, CDR2 FYNNEI. V gave up 1 base and J gave up 5 bases, with 2 bases separating them. There are 11 residues in the CDR3. As DNA, the CDR3 is TGTGCCAGCAGTGAAGAGTATGGCTACACCTTC. Protein product: CASSEEYGYTF.

This clone was recorded once. This rearrangement joins TRBV10-2 to TRBJ1-5; no reliable D call. V lost 3 bases, J lost 7 bases, and 10 bases lay in between. Germline lookup yields CDR1 WSHSY and CDR2 SAAADI. This CDR3 contains 13 residues. The CDR3 spells CASSEGIVQPQHF. The CDR3 coding sequence is TGCGCCAGCAGTGAAGGGATTGTACAGCCCCAGCATTTT.

In its sample, this clone was seen once. The chain is built from TRBV28 and TRBJ2-5; the D gene is possibly TRBD1 (5 bases). The closer fit of TRBJ2-7 to the DNA end suggests the J call may be wrong. Germline CDR1 MDHEN, CDR2 SYDVKM. This CDR3 has 14 amino acids. The CDR3 here is CASSLPQGSYEQYF. The CDR3, as DNA: TGTGCCAGCAGTTTACCCCAGGGCTCCTACGAGCAGTACTTC.